The 10 T cell receptor beta chains in this list originate from one sample, sequenced in a study of control samples from healthy donors and cancer patients. Assay: immunoSEQ multiplex PCR; the TCRdb copy retains only in-frame clones and omits some. This sample has about 180,000 clones, with roughly nine tenths found just once. The sequencing input was blood. These receptors were obtained from a man aged 25-40 years in good health.

The rearrangement links TRBV25-1 to TRBJ2-7, with 9 bases aligning to TRBD1. V shed 4 bases and J 7 bases; nucleotides not matched to a gene: 8. CDR3 length equals 14 residues. Germline V lookup: CDR1 MGHDK, CDR2 SYGVNS. The CDR3 region has the DNA TGTGCCAGCAGTGTGGGACAGGGTAGGAGTGAGCAGTACTTC. Amino acids: CASSVGQGRSEQYF.

V is TRBV9 and J is TRBJ2-3; 7 bases are shared with TRBD2. The CDR3 consists of 15 residues. J was trimmed by 2 bases and V by 3 bases; bases with no gene match: 6. Germline V lookup: CDR1 SGDLS, CDR2 YYNGEE. This CDR3 is CASSAGTTITDTQYF. The CDR3 bases are TGTGCCAGCAGCGCCGGGACTACAATCACAGATACGCAGTATTTT.

In nucleotides, the CDR3 is TGTGCCAGCAGCCTAGAGACGACAGGGATCGGATTGAACACTGAAGCTTTCTTT. It encodes CASSLETTGIGLNTEAFF. The J gene is TRBJ1-1, the V gene TRBV7-3, with 7 nucleotides matching TRBD1. The CDR3 runs 18 residues. The germline V gene encodes CDR1 SGHTA and CDR2 FQGTGA. Germline trimming cut 5 bases from V and 0 bases from J; bases unmatched to any gene: 15.

The J gene is TRBJ1-3, the V gene TRBV5-6; D is unresolved. The V and J ends lost 5 bases and 3 bases respectively, with 6 bases between them. The CDR3 contains 12 residues. Germline V gives CDR1 SGHDT, CDR2 YYEEEE. DNA of the CDR3: TGTGCCAGCAGTGGGGATGGAAACACCATATATTTT. Translated, it gives CASSGDGNTIYF.

The rearrangement links TRBV28 to TRBJ1-1; D not resolved. This CDR3 spans 13 amino acids. Trimming shortened V by 5 bases and J by 8 bases, and 15 bases separated the two germline ends. CDR1 and CDR2 from the germline V gene are MDHEN and SYDVKM. CDR3 amino acids: CASSPLEGREAFF. DNA for the CDR3: TGTGCCAGCAGTCCTTTGGAGGGCAGGGAAGCTTTCTTT.

A single count supports this clone. The genes are TRBV5-6 and TRBJ2-1; 13 bases map to TRBD2. Germline-derived CDR1 and CDR2 are SGHDT and YYEEEE. This CDR3 region has 16 residues. V lost 4 bases, J lost 4 bases, and 5 bases stayed unmatched. Written as DNA, the CDR3 is TGTGCCAGCAGCCCGAGGACTAGCGGGAGTTACAATGAGCAGTTCTTC. Translated: CASSPRTSGSYNEQFF.

A few counts support this clone. The gene calls are TRBV9 and TRBJ1-1; D not resolved. Between the trimmed V and J ends, which lost 0 bases and 0 bases, there was a span of 3 bases. Germline CDR1 SGDLS, CDR2 YYNGEE. The CDR3 consists of 13 residues. This chain's CDR3 is CASSVALNTEAFF. The CDR3 DNA reads TGTGCCAGCAGCGTAGCCTTGAACACTGAAGCTTTCTTT. The full variable domain, rest sourced from reference TRBV9 and TRBJ1-1, is DSGVTQTPKHLITATGQRVTLRCSPRSGDLSVYWYQQSLDQGLQFLIQYYNGEERAKGNILERFSAQQFPDLHSELNLSSLELGDSALYFCASSVALNTEAFFGQGTRLTVV.

This sequence joins TRBV10-1 and TRBJ1-3; D call uncertain. V lost 7 bases and J 0 bases, leaving 7 bases between the germline ends. CDR3 length: 13 amino acids. In germline, CDR1 is WNHNN, CDR2 SYGVQD (reference sequence). As DNA, the CDR3 is TGCGCCAGCACCGGCGACTCTGGAAACACCATATATTTT. It codes for CASTGDSGNTIYF.

The chain carries TRBV30 and TRBJ1-4; D ambiguous. The V end was cut by 2 bases, the J end by 0 bases, with 7 bases between. The CDR3 spans 14 residues. Germline CDR1 GTSNPN, CDR2 SVGIG (reference sequence). The CDR3 loop is CAWSSQSTNEKLFF. The CDR3 DNA sequence: TGTGCCTGGAGTTCACAGTCAACTAATGAAAAACTGTTTTTT. The entire variable domain, with the rest obtained from reference TRBV30 and TRBJ1-4, is as follows: SQTIHQWPATLVQPVGSPLSLECTVEGTSNPNLYWYRQAAGRGLQLLFYSVGIGQISSEVPQNLSASRPQDRQFILSSKKLLLSDSGFYLCAWSSQSTNEKLFFGSGTQLSVL.

This clone was recorded once. The CDR3 region has the DNA TGTGCCAGCAGCTTGGGAGACAGGGTTTCACCCCTCCACTTT. This gives the protein CASSLGDRVSPLHF. V usage is TRBV5-5 and J usage is TRBJ1-6; TRBD1 matches 7 bases. V was clipped by 0 bases and J by 9 bases; unmatched bases: 3. This CDR3 spans 14 amino acids. The germline V gene encodes CDR1 SGHKS and CDR2 YYEKEE (reference sequence).